This entry lists 24 T cell receptor beta chains sequenced from one sample in a study of response to subunit inactivated influenza vaccine. TCRdb used MiXCR to reprocess the RT-PCR reads, holding one entry per CDR3 protein. The sample carries around 520,000 distinct CDR3 sequences, 12% recorded once. The sequenced sample was PBMCs from blood, obtained on the day of vaccination. The receptors originated from a man aged 45 to 65 who received an inactivated influenza vaccine.

This clonotype was observed many times. The V and J genes are TRBV7-9 and TRBJ2-3, with 9 bases fitting TRBD1. The CDR3 contains 17 residues. V was clipped by 4 bases and J by 0 bases; unmatched bases: 8. In germline, CDR1 is SEHNR, CDR2 FQNEAQ (reference sequence). This CDR3 reads CASSSPWDRESTDTQYF. The CDR3 bases are TGTGCCAGCAGCTCACCATGGGACAGGGAAAGCACAGATACGCAGTATTTT.

This sequence joins TRBV4-3 and TRBJ2-2; 8 nucleotides line up with TRBD1. CDR3 length: 16 residues. V dropped 1 base and J dropped 7; count of bases not matched to a gene: 8. Germline CDR1 and CDR2: LGHNA and YSLEER. The CDR3 DNA reads as TGCGCCAGCAGCCAAGGCTCCAGGGGGCAAAACGGGGAGCTGTTTTTT. Translation gives CASSQGSRGQNGELFF.

The chain employs TRBV19 and TRBJ2-2; 8 bases map to TRBD1. Trimming took 5 bases from V and 2 from J; bases not matched to a gene: 10. Germline-derived CDR1 and CDR2 are LNHDA and SQIVND (reference sequence). The CDR3 has 17 residues. The CDR3 region is CASSSTFGQGNTGELFF. DNA for the CDR3: TGTGCCAGTAGTTCCACCTTCGGACAGGGTAACACCGGGGAGCTGTTTTTT.

This clonotype was observed a few times. This chain links TRBV24-1 with TRBJ2-2, with a possible D match to TRBD1 (5 bases). The CDR3 contains 15 residues. Germline CDR1 KGHDR, CDR2 SFDVKD. The ends were cut back, 5 bases at V and 3 bases at J, with 12 bases in the middle. This CDR3 reads CATSGWGADTGELFF. The CDR3 DNA reads as TGTGCCACCAGTGGATGGGGCGCGGACACCGGGGAGCTGTTTTTT.

CDR3 sequence (DNA): TGCAGTGCCCGTAAAGTAGCGGGCCCGAGGAATGAGCAGTTCTTC. It encodes CSARKVAGPRNEQFF. This chain uses TRBV20-1 with TRBJ2-1; TRBD2 aligns across 7 bases. Germline CDR1 and CDR2: DFQATT and SNEGSKA (reference sequence). CDR3 size: 15 residues. The V gene end was trimmed by 6 bases and the J gene end by 7 bases; junction bases not matched to a gene: 15.

This clonotype was found many times. The chain couples TRBV6-2 or TRBV6-3 to TRBJ2-1; D gene ambiguous. Germline CDR1 and CDR2: MNHEY and SVGEGT. The V end lost 8 bases, the J end lost 0 bases, and 8 bases lay between the germline ends. CDR3 length equals 13 residues. In nucleotides, the CDR3 is TGTGCCAGCGGCCTTTACTCCTACAATGAGCAGTTCTTC. Encoded protein: CASGLYSYNEQFF.

J is TRBJ2-5 and V is TRBV7-8; 7 bases align to TRBD1. The CDR3 runs to 15 residues. Germline loops: CDR1 SGHVS, CDR2 FQNEAQ. Losses at the gene ends were 3 bases for V and 7 bases for J; bases not matched to a gene: 11. CDR3 amino acids: CASSFQQGSIGTQYF. CDR3 bases: TGTGCCAGCAGCTTCCAACAGGGGTCCATCGGGACCCAGTACTTC.

The chain joins TRBV4-2 to TRBJ1-5; D remains unclear. Trimming left V 1 base short and J 2 bases short, with 12 bases between. CDR1 LGHNA and CDR2 YNFKEQ come from the germline V gene. The CDR3 sequence is 16 residues long. CDR3 nucleotide sequence: TGTGCCAGCAGCCAAGCGATCCAATCCGGCAATCAGCCCCAGCATTTT. It yields the protein CASSQAIQSGNQPQHF.

This clonotype was seen repeatedly, ten times or more. The J gene is TRBJ2-1, the V gene TRBV28; D might be TRBD1 (5 bases). Trimming left V 5 bases short and J 9 bases short, with 20 bases between. CDR1 and CDR2 (germline): MDHEN, SYDVKM. The CDR3 length is 15 residues. CDR3 protein: CASSAQHGARGEQFF. Written as DNA, the CDR3 is TGTGCCAGCAGTGCCCAACATGGGGCGCGAGGTGAGCAGTTCTTC.

The rearrangement joins TRBV5-1 to TRBJ2-3; 9 nucleotides line up with TRBD2. Germline V CDR1 and CDR2: SGHRS, YFSETQ. J gave up 2 bases and V 0 bases, and 13 bases lay outside the gene matches. The CDR3 has 19 amino acids. The CDR3 nucleotides read TGCGCCAGCAGCTTGGTCCCCCTTACAGCGGGGGGATCCACAGATACGCAGTATTTT. Its translation: CASSLVPLTAGGSTDTQYF.

This sequence joins TRBV12-3 or TRBV12-4 and TRBJ2-7, with D possibly being TRBD1 (6 bases). Trimming shortened V by 4 bases and J by 7 bases, and 14 bases separated the two germline ends. CDR3 length: 13 amino acids. The CDR3 bases are TGTGCCAGCAGTTGGCTACAGGGCGGGGAGCAGTACTTC. It codes for CASSWLQGGEQYF.

This clonotype came up a few times. This chain uses TRBV12-3 or TRBV12-4 with TRBJ1-2; the D is unclear. V shed 3 bases and J shed 4 bases, with 12 bases lying between them. This CDR3 has 14 residues. The CDR3 protein is CASSFRFPFYGYTF. The CDR3 DNA reads as TGTGCCAGCAGTTTTAGGTTTCCTTTCTATGGCTACACCTTC.

This clonotype was detected many times. The chain couples TRBV20-1 to TRBJ2-3, with TRBD2 matching over 9 bases. Germline CDR1 is DFQATT and CDR2 is SNEGSKA (reference sequence). V lost 6 bases and J lost 0; bases outside the gene matches: 4. The CDR3 runs to 14 residues. CDR3 amino acids: CSASSGISTDTQYF. CDR3 sequence (DNA): TGCAGTGCCTCTAGCGGGATTAGCACAGATACGCAGTATTTT.

A few counts support this clonotype. The rearrangement joins TRBV7-9 to TRBJ2-1; 9 bases align to TRBD1. Germline-derived CDR1 and CDR2 are SEHNR and FQNEAQ (reference sequence). The CDR3 has 15 amino acids. After removal of 3 bases from V and 4 bases from J, the junction contained 4 bases not matched to a gene. This CDR3 reads CASSFGTGRYNEQFF. The CDR3 region has the DNA TGTGCCAGCAGCTTCGGGACAGGGAGGTACAATGAGCAGTTCTTC.

This clonotype was seen at least ten times. V is TRBV7-3 and J is TRBJ2-5, with 8 bases fitting TRBD1. Germline V gene lookup returns CDR1 SGHTA and CDR2 FQGTGA. V shed 5 bases, J shed 2 bases, and the junction held 7 bases outside the gene matches. There are 15 residues in the CDR3. In DNA form, the CDR3 reads TGTGCCAGCAGCCAAGACAGGGGTCCGCAAGAGACCCAGTACTTC. This encodes CASSQDRGPQETQYF.

This clonotype has more than one count but fewer than ten. This chain joins TRBV7-2 and TRBJ2-1; the match to TRBD2 covers 11 bases. CDR3 length: 15 amino acids. Germline CDR1 SGHTA, CDR2 FQGNSA. V was pared by 7 bases and J by 7 bases, with 9 bases of the junction left unmatched. The CDR3: CASTLLAGVGNEQFF. Here the CDR3 DNA reads TGTGCCAGCACCCTACTAGCGGGAGTGGGAAATGAGCAGTTCTTC.

V gene TRBV11-2 combines with J gene TRBJ2-1, with 8 bases lining up with TRBD1. V shed 6 bases, J shed 7 bases, and the junction held 11 bases outside the gene matches. Per germline, CDR1 SGHAT and CDR2 FQNNGV. This CDR3 is built from 15 residues. This CDR3 reads CASSNDRGWVNEQFF. The CDR3 region has the DNA TGTGCCAGCAGTAACGACAGGGGCTGGGTGAATGAGCAGTTCTTC.

This clonotype was detected only a few times. This chain links TRBV15 with TRBJ2-2; D gene uncertain. V was shortened by 1 base and J by 6 bases, with 6 bases between the two germline ends. There are 13 residues in the CDR3. Germline CDR1 and CDR2: LNHNV and YYDKDF (reference sequence). Written as DNA, the CDR3 is TGTGCCACCAGCAGAGTGATTCCCGGGGAGCTGTTTTTT. Translation: CATSRVIPGELFF.

The chain carries TRBV5-1 and TRBJ2-5; 8 bases map to TRBD1. Trimming removed 4 bases from V and 4 bases from J; junction bases left unmatched: 6. Germline CDR1 reads SGHRS; CDR2 reads YFSETQ. The CDR3 totals 14 residues. CDR3 sequence (DNA): TGCGCCAGCAGCGGACAGGGTACGGGAGAGACCCAGTACTTC. It specifies CASSGQGTGETQYF. The full variable domain, its missing parts supplied by reference TRBV5-1 and TRBJ2-5, is KAGVTQTPRYLIKTRGQQVTLSCSPISGHRSVSWYQQTPGQGLQFLFEYFSETQRNKGNFPGRFSGRQFSNSRSEMNVSTLELGDSALYLCASSGQGTGETQYFGPGTRLLVL.

The table lists this clonotype with many counts. The CDR3 here is CASSLQLAGVEETQYF. CDR3 DNA sequence: TGTGCCAGCAGTTTGCAACTAGCGGGAGTAGAAGAGACCCAGTACTTC. The genes are TRBV6-5 and TRBJ2-5; TRBD2 matches 11 bases. Germline V lookup: CDR1 MNHEY, CDR2 SVGAGI. After removal of 4 bases from V and 3 bases from J, the junction contained 7 bases not matched to a gene. The CDR3 covers 16 residues.

This clonotype occurred many times. The rearrangement joins TRBV18 to TRBJ1-5, with TRBD1 identical over 9 bases. The CDR3 contains 15 residues. The J segment lost 4 bases and the V segment lost 3 bases, leaving 4 bases of the junction unmatched. CDR1 and CDR2 from the germline V gene are KGHSH and LQKENI. This chain's CDR3 is CASSPPGQGNQPQHF. CDR3 DNA sequence: TGTGCCAGCTCACCCCCGGGACAGGGTAATCAGCCCCAGCATTTT.

The chain carries TRBV3-1 and TRBJ2-1; D is possibly TRBD1 (6 bases). There are 18 residues in the CDR3. V gave up 3 bases and J gave up 4 bases, with 22 bases separating them. Germline assignment: CDR1 LGHDT and CDR2 YNNKEL (reference sequence). The CDR3 reads CASSQVNTGRPPYNEQFF. CDR3 DNA: TGTGCCAGCAGCCAGGTTAATACAGGGCGCCCTCCGTACAATGAGCAGTTCTTC.

The chain combines TRBV4-3 with TRBJ2-7; the D gene is possibly TRBD1 (5 bases). Trimming left V 0 bases short and J 3 bases short, with 12 bases between. The CDR3 consists of 15 residues. Germline V lookup: CDR1 LGHNA, CDR2 YSLEER. The CDR3 sequence: CASSQEFDRIYEQYF. DNA of the CDR3: TGCGCCAGCAGCCAAGAATTTGACAGAATCTACGAGCAGTACTTC.

CDR3: CASSVGSGDYNEQFF. The DNA of the CDR3 is TGTGCCAGCAGCGTAGGCAGCGGGGATTACAATGAGCAGTTCTTC. This rearrangement joins TRBV9 to TRBJ2-1; TRBD2 matches at 7 bases. The CDR3 runs to 15 residues. The germline V gene has CDR1 SGDLS and CDR2 YYNGEE. V lost 0 bases, J lost 4 bases, and 4 bases stayed unmatched.